Listed below are T cell receptor beta chains from one sample, sequenced in a study of T cells after yellow fever vaccination. TCRdb re-called the 5' RACE reads through MiXCR, storing one row per CDR3 protein. The sample carries hundreds of thousands of distinct CDR3 sequences, under 20% recorded once. This specimen was PBMCs, taken before the yellow fever booster vaccination. The receptors shown here come from a young man who received the YFV17D yellow fever vaccine. Each CDR3 is given with its conserved first and last residue. The order of the fields is V gene, D gene, clone size, J gene, CDR3 DNA, CDR3 protein. D genes are given only for firm matches. Rows give clone size only sometimes, using once, few, many, or a class for an expanded clone.

V gene: TRBV29-1
D gene: .
clone size: few
J gene: TRBJ1-2
CDR3 DNA: TGCAGCGTCCTATCTAGGGGTGTTGGCTACACCTTC
CDR3 protein: CSVLSRGVGYTF

V gene: TRBV20-1
D gene: .
clone size: .
J gene: TRBJ2-3
CDR3 DNA: TGCAGTGCTAGAGATGGCAGGCCAGATACGCAGTATTTT
CDR3 protein: CSARDGRPDTQYF

V gene: TRBV7-9
D gene: .
clone size: .
J gene: TRBJ1-4
CDR3 DNA: TGTGCCAGCAGCCGAGGGGCGGGGAATGAAAAACTGTTTTTT
CDR3 protein: CASSRGAGNEKLFF

V gene: TRBV12-3/TRBV12-4
D gene: .
clone size: .
J gene: TRBJ1-2
CDR3 DNA: TGTGCCAGCAGTTTAGGGGGAGTCGGGTCCTATGGCTACACCTTC
CDR3 protein: CASSLGGVGSYGYTF

V gene: TRBV2
D gene: .
clone size: .
J gene: TRBJ1-4
CDR3 DNA: TGTGCCAGCAGTGACTCAGTAGTTCTGTTTTTT
CDR3 protein: CASSDSVVLFF

V gene: TRBV27
D gene: TRBD2
clone size: .
J gene: TRBJ2-1
CDR3 DNA: TGTGCCAGCAGTAAACTAGCGGGGGGGCCGCTAAGCTCCTACAATGAGCAGTTCTTC
CDR3 protein: CASSKLAGGPLSSYNEQFF

V gene: TRBV4-1
D gene: TRBD2
clone size: few
J gene: TRBJ2-1
CDR3 DNA: TGCGCCAGCAGCCCGTGGACTAGCGGGGGGGACTCCTACAATGAGCAGTTCTTC
CDR3 protein: CASSPWTSGGDSYNEQFF

V gene: TRBV7-2
D gene: TRBD2
clone size: .
J gene: TRBJ2-3
CDR3 DNA: TGTGCCAGTTCTTTCGGGGGGTACCTCGGAGATACGCAGTATTTT
CDR3 protein: CASSFGGYLGDTQYF

V gene: TRBV4-2
D gene: .
clone size: .
J gene: TRBJ2-2
CDR3 DNA: TGTGCCAGCAGCCAAGAAGGCCCCCTCGGGTGCGGGGAGCTGTTTTTT
CDR3 protein: CASSQEGPLGCGELFF

V gene: TRBV6-6
D gene: TRBD1
clone size: .
J gene: TRBJ1-2
CDR3 DNA: TGTGCCAGCAGGCCAGACAGGGCTGGCTACACCTTC
CDR3 protein: CASRPDRAGYTF

V gene: TRBV20-1
D gene: TRBD1
clone size: .
J gene: TRBJ2-1
CDR3 DNA: TGCAGTCACAACCCCGAGACAGGGCTTGCTTCCTACAATGAGCAGTTCTTC
CDR3 protein: CSHNPETGLASYNEQFF

V gene: TRBV4-1
D gene: .
clone size: few
J gene: TRBJ1-2
CDR3 DNA: TGCGCCAGCAGCCTCTCTACGGGCAGCATTTATGGCTACACCTTC
CDR3 protein: CASSLSTGSIYGYTF

V gene: TRBV29-1
D gene: .
clone size: many
J gene: TRBJ1-1
CDR3 DNA: TGCAGCGTTGAAGAAAACAGGGACACTGAAGCTTTCTTT
CDR3 protein: CSVEENRDTEAFF

V gene: TRBV4-3
D gene: TRBD2
clone size: .
J gene: TRBJ2-5
CDR3 DNA: TGCGCCAGCAGCCAAGAGACTAGCGGGGTACAAGAGACCCAGTACTTC
CDR3 protein: CASSQETSGVQETQYF

V gene: TRBV6-5
D gene: .
clone size: .
J gene: TRBJ1-2
CDR3 DNA: TGTGCCAGCGCGGGGCCTCGGGGCTACACCTTC
CDR3 protein: CASAGPRGYTF

V gene: TRBV4-1
D gene: TRBD2
clone size: .
J gene: TRBJ2-1
CDR3 DNA: TGCGCCAGCAGCCGCCGACTAGCGGGGGGTCAGGACAATGAGCAGTTCTTC
CDR3 protein: CASSRRLAGGQDNEQFF

V gene: TRBV7-9
D gene: TRBD1
clone size: .
J gene: TRBJ2-1
CDR3 DNA: TGTGCCAGCGTAGGATACAGGGGCCTAGGTTACAATGAGCAGTTCTTC
CDR3 protein: CASVGYRGLGYNEQFF

V gene: TRBV7-2
D gene: TRBD2
clone size: few
J gene: TRBJ2-2
CDR3 DNA: TGTGCCAGCAGCTGGCCCGTGACTAGCGGGGGCCTCGGCACCGGGGAGCTGTTTTTT
CDR3 protein: CASSWPVTSGGLGTGELFF

V gene: TRBV5-1
D gene: .
clone size: .
J gene: TRBJ2-3
CDR3 DNA: TGCGCCAGCAGGAGGGGGGACGGCGGAGCAGATACGCAGTATTTT
CDR3 protein: CASRRGDGGADTQYF

V gene: TRBV7-9
D gene: .
clone size: many
J gene: TRBJ2-3
CDR3 DNA: TGTGCCAGCTGGACTCGGGGAAATTTGACAGATACGCAGTATTTT
CDR3 protein: CASWTRGNLTDTQYF

V gene: TRBV19
D gene: TRBD1
clone size: .
J gene: TRBJ2-1
CDR3 DNA: TGTGCCAGTAGAAGCCCAGGGGGCGAATACAATGAGCAGTTCTTC
CDR3 protein: CASRSPGGEYNEQFF

V gene: TRBV3-1
D gene: .
clone size: few
J gene: TRBJ1-2
CDR3 DNA: TGTGCCAGCAGCCAGTCGCGACCAGGGGGCTACACCTTC
CDR3 protein: CASSQSRPGGYTF

V gene: TRBV29-1
D gene: .
clone size: few
J gene: TRBJ2-1
CDR3 DNA: TGCAGCGTTGAAAGCCCCTGGGGCAATGAGCAGTTCTTC
CDR3 protein: CSVESPWGNEQFF

V gene: TRBV3-1
D gene: .
clone size: few
J gene: TRBJ2-3
CDR3 DNA: TGTGCCAGCAGCCAAGTCCCAGGGGGGACAGATACGCAGTATTTT
CDR3 protein: CASSQVPGGTDTQYF

V gene: TRBV5-6
D gene: TRBD1
clone size: once
J gene: TRBJ1-2
CDR3 DNA: TGTGCCAGCGGACAGGGAAGGGGCTACACCTTC
CDR3 protein: CASGQGRGYTF

V gene: TRBV7-2
D gene: TRBD2
clone size: few
J gene: TRBJ2-1
CDR3 DNA: TGTGCCAGCAGCTTTAGACTAGCGGGGGGGATTTCCAATGAGCAGTTCTTC
CDR3 protein: CASSFRLAGGISNEQFF

V gene: TRBV7-2
D gene: .
clone size: .
J gene: TRBJ1-3
CDR3 DNA: TGTGCCACCGGGGAGCCTGGAAACACCATATATTTT
CDR3 protein: CATGEPGNTIYF

V gene: TRBV20-1
D gene: TRBD1
clone size: .
J gene: TRBJ1-5
CDR3 DNA: TGCAGTGCTAGAGGAGCGACAGGGGTAAGCAATCAGCCCCAGCATTTT
CDR3 protein: CSARGATGVSNQPQHF

V gene: TRBV7-9
D gene: .
clone size: few
J gene: TRBJ1-6
CDR3 DNA: TGTGCCAGCAGCTTAGCGCAGATTAATTCACCCCTCCACTTT
CDR3 protein: CASSLAQINSPLHF

V gene: TRBV6-2/TRBV6-3
D gene: .
clone size: few
J gene: TRBJ2-1
CDR3 DNA: TGTGCCAGCAGTTACAAGTCGCTACGCCAGCAGTTCTTC
CDR3 protein: CASSYKSLRQQFF

V gene: TRBV29-1
D gene: .
clone size: few
J gene: TRBJ1-1
CDR3 DNA: TGCAGCGTTGGATGGGGGGGTGGTACTGAAGCTTTCTTT
CDR3 protein: CSVGWGGGTEAFF

V gene: TRBV9
D gene: .
clone size: .
J gene: TRBJ2-3
CDR3 DNA: TGTGCCAGCAGCGCGCAGGGGGGCCAAGATACGCAGTATTTT
CDR3 protein: CASSAQGGQDTQYF

V gene: TRBV4-2
D gene: .
clone size: .
J gene: TRBJ1-2
CDR3 DNA: TGTGCCAGCAGCCAAGAGCTTCGGGGGACTGGCTACACCTTC
CDR3 protein: CASSQELRGTGYTF

V gene: TRBV6-2/TRBV6-3
D gene: .
clone size: .
J gene: TRBJ2-6
CDR3 DNA: TGTGCCAGCGTCCAGGACCCCGATTCTGCGGGCGGGGCCAACGTCCTGACTTTC
CDR3 protein: CASVQDPDSAGGANVLTF

V gene: TRBV5-4
D gene: TRBD1
clone size: .
J gene: TRBJ1-2
CDR3 DNA: TGTGCCAGCAGCTTGGCCAGGGGGAGGTATGGCTACACCTTC
CDR3 protein: CASSLARGRYGYTF

V gene: TRBV28
D gene: .
clone size: few
J gene: TRBJ1-5
CDR3 DNA: TGTGCCAGCAGTGGACTGATTAGCAATCAGCCCCAGCATTTT
CDR3 protein: CASSGLISNQPQHF

V gene: TRBV10-3
D gene: .
clone size: .
J gene: TRBJ2-3
CDR3 DNA: TGTGCCATCATGCTTGGGGATACGCAGTATTTT
CDR3 protein: CAIMLGDTQYF

V gene: TRBV4-3
D gene: TRBD2
clone size: few
J gene: TRBJ2-1
CDR3 DNA: TGCGCCAGCAGCCAGAAACTAGCGGGGGACAATGAGCAGTTCTTC
CDR3 protein: CASSQKLAGDNEQFF

V gene: TRBV20-1
D gene: .
clone size: .
J gene: TRBJ2-5
CDR3 DNA: TGCAGTGCTAGGATGAGACAAGAGACCCAGTACTTC
CDR3 protein: CSARMRQETQYF

V gene: TRBV20-1
D gene: .
clone size: few
J gene: TRBJ1-1
CDR3 DNA: TGCAACCCCCGCGGGGGCAACACTGAAGCTTTCTTT
CDR3 protein: CNPRGGNTEAFF

V gene: TRBV7-2
D gene: .
clone size: many
J gene: TRBJ1-5
CDR3 DNA: TGTGCCAGCAGCTTAGACGATATCCAACCCCAGCATTTT
CDR3 protein: CASSLDDIQPQHF

V gene: TRBV7-3
D gene: TRBD1
clone size: few
J gene: TRBJ2-2
CDR3 DNA: TGTGCCAGCAGCGAAACGGGACAGGGGGCCGGCACCGGGGAGCTGTTTTTT
CDR3 protein: CASSETGQGAGTGELFF

V gene: TRBV20-1
D gene: .
clone size: few
J gene: TRBJ2-5
CDR3 DNA: TGCAGTGCTAAGGGGTCATGGCGAGAGACCCAGTACTTC
CDR3 protein: CSAKGSWRETQYF

V gene: TRBV6-5
D gene: TRBD1
clone size: .
J gene: TRBJ1-2
CDR3 DNA: TGTGCCAGCAGCTCCAGGACAGGGAATTCCTATGGCTACACCTTC
CDR3 protein: CASSSRTGNSYGYTF

V gene: TRBV4-1
D gene: .
clone size: .
J gene: TRBJ1-2
CDR3 DNA: TGCGCCAGCAGCCAAGAAGGGTTTGGCTACACCTTC
CDR3 protein: CASSQEGFGYTF

V gene: TRBV4-1
D gene: TRBD2
clone size: few
J gene: TRBJ2-3
CDR3 DNA: TGCGCCAGCAGCCAAGAGGCGCTAGCGGGGGGGCCCGCAGATACGCAGTATTTT
CDR3 protein: CASSQEALAGGPADTQYF

V gene: TRBV2
D gene: .
clone size: few
J gene: TRBJ1-4
CDR3 DNA: TGTGCCAGCAGTGTTCTTGATGGGACCGAAAAACTGTTTTTT
CDR3 protein: CASSVLDGTEKLFF

V gene: TRBV5-4
D gene: .
clone size: few
J gene: TRBJ1-2
CDR3 DNA: TGTGCCAGCAGCTTTCAGGGAGGGGTCCCATATGGCTACACCTTC
CDR3 protein: CASSFQGGVPYGYTF

V gene: TRBV11-2
D gene: TRBD1
clone size: .
J gene: TRBJ2-1
CDR3 DNA: TGTGCCAGCAGATTTCAGGGGGCAGGTGGGAATGAGCAGTTCTTC
CDR3 protein: CASRFQGAGGNEQFF

V gene: TRBV9
D gene: .
clone size: few
J gene: TRBJ1-4
CDR3 DNA: TGTGCCAGCAGCCCATCATTCTGGACAGCCGGAAAACTGTTTTTT
CDR3 protein: CASSPSFWTAGKLFF